Presented here are 21 T cell receptor beta chains from one specimen sequenced in a study of identical twins. TCRdb re-analysed the 5' RACE reads in MiXCR, keeping a single row per CDR3 protein. The sample comprises 200,000 to 300,000 distinct CDR3 sequences, 12% of which are singletons, and 3.5% to 4.5% rests with the top ten. In addition, the sample was reused for a study of yellow fever vaccine responses in identical twins.

The sequenced material came from memory (CD45RO+) T cells sorted from blood. The receptor set was obtained from a woman under 30 in good health.

The genes are TRBV21-1 and TRBJ2-7; TRBD2, the table's D call, was not compared with the DNA. TRBV21-1 is noted as a pseudogene. The CDR3 runs 15 residues. The CDR3: CASSEGGQSFYEQYF. The CDR3 DNA follows: TGTGCCAGCAGCGAGGGAGGGCAGTCTTTCTACGAGCAGTACTTC.

This clonotype has just a few counts. The chain uses TRBV9 and TRBJ2-1, with 10 bases aligning to TRBD2. The CDR3 loop spans 17 amino acids. The V gene end was trimmed by 1 base and the J gene end by 10 bases; junction bases not matched to a gene: 14. Germline loops: CDR1 SGDLS, CDR2 YYNGEE. This CDR3 reads CASSVRSGGTSVGEQFF. The CDR3 coding sequence is TGTGCCAGCAGCGTAAGGAGTGGCGGGACTAGCGTAGGGGAGCAGTTCTTC.

The chain combines TRBV6-2 or TRBV6-3 with TRBJ2-2; TRBD2 matches at 12 bases. The CDR3 has 15 residues. Germline-derived CDR1 and CDR2 are MNHEY and SVGEGT. Germline trimming cut 6 bases from V and 5 bases from J; bases unmatched to any gene: 4. In nucleotides, the CDR3 is TGTGCCAGCAGACGGACTAGCGGGATGACCGGGGAGCTGTTTTTT. Translated, it gives CASRRTSGMTGELFF.

The sample holds a few counts of this clonotype. The chain links TRBV6-1 to TRBJ2-3, with 7 bases that match TRBD2. Per the germline V gene, CDR1 is MNHNS and CDR2 is SASEGT. With V trimmed by 3 bases and J by 4 bases, 7 bases remained unmatched. This CDR3 comprises 15 residues. The CDR3 DNA reads TGTGCCAGCAGTGAGTTGGGACTAAGTGCAGATACGCAGTATTTT. Protein product: CASSELGLSADTQYF.

V and J are TRBV2 and TRBJ2-3, with D unclear. The germline V gene has CDR1 SNHLY and CDR2 FYNNEI. CDR3 length: 12 residues. The germline V and J ends were trimmed by 7 bases and 3 bases, with 8 bases remaining between them. CDR3 nucleotides: TGTGCCAGCACATCGACAACAGATACGCAGTATTTT. This sequence encodes CASTSTTDTQYF.

This clonotype was counted a few times. A junction boundary mismatches the germline segment, possibly from a read error. The chain carries TRBV3-1 and TRBJ2-7; tentatively, D is TRBD1 (5 bases). The CDR3 runs to 15 residues. Germline CDR1 LGHDT, CDR2 YNNKEL (reference sequence). CDR3 DNA sequence: TGTGCCAGCAGCCAAGACCAGGGAATCTCCCACGAGCAGTACTTC. It encodes CASSQDQGISHEQYF.

This clonotype was seen many times. The chain carries TRBV12-3 or TRBV12-4 and TRBJ1-2; TRBD1 matches at 8 bases. The CDR3 consists of 13 residues. V shed 6 bases and J 2 bases; nucleotides not matched to a gene: 2. CDR3 in amino acids: CASSRTGNYGYTF. The CDR3, as DNA: TGTGCCAGCAGCCGGACAGGGAACTATGGCTACACCTTC.

This clonotype was observed a handful of times. The rearrangement joins TRBV14 to TRBJ2-3, with unresolved D. The CDR3 covers 15 residues. Trimming removed 4 bases from V and 0 bases from J, with 11 bases in between. Germline V CDR1 and CDR2: SGHDN, FVKESK. CDR3 residues: CASSPRPVSTDTQYF. The CDR3 nucleotides read TGTGCCAGCAGCCCACGGCCGGTTAGCACAGATACGCAGTATTTT.

The chain carries TRBV28 and TRBJ2-5; 10 bases map to TRBD1. CDR3 length equals 15 residues. CDR1 is MDHEN, CDR2 SYDVKM, per germline. Trimming at V came to 4 bases and at J to 5 bases, leaving 7 bases not matched to a gene. Written as DNA, the CDR3 is TGTGCCAGCAGTTCGTCGGGACAGGGGAGGGAGACCCAGTACTTC. It codes for CASSSSGQGRETQYF.

This clonotype was picked up a small number of times. The rearrangement uses TRBV9 and TRBJ2-2, with 9 positions matching TRBD1. J was trimmed by 6 bases and V by 4 bases; bases with no gene match: 4. CDR3 length: 14 residues. Germline loops: CDR1 SGDLS, CDR2 YYNGEE. CDR3 DNA sequence: TGTGCCAGCAGCATCCGACAGGGGGCCGGGGAGCTGTTTTTT. This translates into CASSIRQGAGELFF. The complete variable domain, with remaining parts taken from reference TRBV9 and TRBJ2-2, reads DSGVTQTPKHLITATGQRVTLRCSPRSGDLSVYWYQQSLDQGLQFLIQYYNGEERAKGNILERFSAQQFPDLHSELNLSSLELGDSALYFCASSIRQGAGELFFGEGSRLTVL.

V is TRBV30 and J is TRBJ1-1; 7 bases agree with TRBD1. Germline CDR1 is GTSNPN and CDR2 is SVGIG (reference sequence). Trimming at V came to 4 bases and at J to 2 bases, leaving 4 bases not matched to a gene. There are 13 residues in the CDR3. CDR3 DNA: TGTGCCTGGATCCGACAGGGAAACACTGAAGCTTTCTTT. This codes for CAWIRQGNTEAFF.

V usage is TRBV2 and J usage is TRBJ2-1; D gene uncertain. The CDR3 extends over 14 amino acids. V was clipped by 3 bases and J by 5 bases, with 11 bases between them. Looked up from germline, CDR1 is SNHLY and CDR2 is FYNNEI. CDR3 bases: TGTGCCAGCAGTGAGGTAGTCGCGAACAATGAGCAGTTCTTC. This gives the protein CASSEVVANNEQFF.

This clonotype appeared many times. V gene TRBV12-3 or TRBV12-4 combines with J gene TRBJ2-1; TRBD1 matches 8 bases. V trimming: 6 bases; J trimming: 5 bases; junction bases outside the gene matches: 9. The CDR3 totals 15 residues. In nucleotides, the CDR3 is TGTGCCAGCAGCCGAGACGGGACAGGTAACAATGAGCAGTTCTTC. It encodes CASSRDGTGNNEQFF.

Only a few counts were recorded for this clonotype. The chain couples TRBV7-2 to TRBJ2-2, with 8 positions matching TRBD2. Per germline, CDR1 SGHTA and CDR2 FQGNSA. V was clipped by 5 bases and J by 4 bases; unmatched bases: 6. The CDR3 has 15 residues. For the CDR3, the DNA is TGTGCCAGCAGCCAGAGGGCGGGGGGCACCGGGGAGCTGTTTTTT. This encodes CASSQRAGGTGELFF.

The V and J genes are TRBV6-5 and TRBJ2-1; TRBD2 agrees at 9 bases. CDR1 and CDR2 from the germline V gene are MNHEY and SVGAGI. Losses at the gene ends were 4 bases for V and 2 bases for J; bases not matched to a gene: 9. The CDR3 loop spans 17 amino acids. The CDR3 loop reads CASSLTLAGRPYNEQFF. The CDR3 DNA reads TGTGCCAGCAGTTTGACACTAGCGGGCCGCCCCTACAATGAGCAGTTCTTC.

The J gene is TRBJ2-7, the V gene TRBV28, with D unresolved. The CDR3 covers 16 residues. V lost 3 bases and J lost 1, with 16 bases in between. Germline V CDR1 and CDR2: MDHEN, SYDVKM. CDR3 coding DNA: TGTGCCAGCAGTTTGGCCACTAAGGGCGCGTCCTACGAGCAGTACTTC. Translated, it gives CASSLATKGASYEQYF.

V usage is TRBV2 and J usage is TRBJ1-2; possible D gene TRBD1, 5 bases. CDR1 is SNHLY and CDR2 is FYNNEI in the germline V gene. The germline V and J ends were trimmed by 5 bases and 5 bases, with 21 bases remaining between them. The CDR3 contains 16 residues. The DNA for the CDR3 is TGTGCCAGCAGTCCAAGTGGGACCTTCGGGCAGTATGGCTACACCTTC. Protein product: CASSPSGTFGQYGYTF.

This clonotype was seen at least ten times. The J gene is TRBJ2-7, the V gene TRBV4-2; 9 bases align to TRBD1. The J segment lost 4 bases and the V segment lost 0 bases, leaving 7 bases of the junction unmatched. The CDR3 is 16 residues long. Germline V gene lookup returns CDR1 LGHNA and CDR2 YNFKEQ. The CDR3 bases are TGTGCCAGCAGCCAAGAGGGACAGGGCAACCCGTACGAGCAGTACTTC. Translation: CASSQEGQGNPYEQYF.

This clonotype was seen ten or more times. This chain links TRBV6-2 or TRBV6-3 with TRBJ2-7; 8 positions match TRBD2. This CDR3 has 16 amino acids. The V segment lost 8 bases and the J segment 1 base; nucleotides outside the gene matches: 13. From germline, CDR1 is MNHEY and CDR2 SVGEGT. The CDR3 region is CASHRGAGDVSYEQYF. The CDR3 DNA reads as TGTGCCAGCCACCGCGGAGCGGGAGATGTGTCCTACGAGCAGTACTTC.

The chain recombines TRBV5-1 with TRBJ2-1; 14 bases match TRBD2. The CDR3 sequence is 14 residues long. The germline V gene encodes CDR1 SGHRS and CDR2 YFSETQ. The V segment lost 0 bases and the J segment 13 bases; nucleotides outside the gene matches: 3. CDR3 in amino acids: CASSLGLAGGAQFF. The CDR3 DNA follows: TGCGCCAGCAGCTTGGGACTAGCGGGGGGGGCCCAGTTCTTC.

The sample holds a few counts of this clonotype. This chain connects TRBV7-8 to TRBJ2-7, with 10 bases that match TRBD2. The CDR3 runs to 15 residues. Trimming cost V 7 bases and J 4 bases; bases outside gene matches: 10. Per the germline V gene, CDR1 is SGHVS and CDR2 is FQNEAQ. CDR3 amino acids: CASTPWASGSYEQYF. In DNA, the CDR3 is TGTGCCAGCACTCCCTGGGCTAGCGGGAGTTACGAGCAGTACTTC.